The 8 T cell receptor beta chains reported below all come from one sample, sequenced in a study of Ad26.COV2.S vaccination and SARS-CoV-2 variants. Described treatment: approximately 18 received Ad26.COV2.S at low or high dose, single or two shots; about 5 received placebo; per-sample allocation not given. All samples were drawn on day 63, counting from the first vaccine or placebo injection. The method was immunoSEQ multiplex PCR; TCRdb's version includes in-frame clones alone and lacks a portion of them. The data contain approximately 400,000 clones, approximately 81% of them singletons. The sample in question was peripheral blood, obtained in a trial of Ad26.COV2.S vaccine versus placebo. These TCRs come from a person between 18 and 65 years old who received the Ad26.COV2.S COVID-19 vaccine or a placebo.

DNA of the CDR3: TGTGCCAGCTCACCACGACTCCGGTACAATGAGCAGTTCTTC. This gives the protein CASSPRLRYNEQFF. V and J are TRBV18 and TRBJ2-1; D is uncertain. The length of the CDR3 is 14 residues. Trimming took off 1 base at V and 4 bases at J, with 8 bases between the two ends. Germline assignment: CDR1 KGHSH and CDR2 LQKENI.

The chain joins TRBV5-8 to TRBJ2-7, with D perhaps given as TRBD1 or TRBD2 (5 bases each). The CDR3 loop spans 13 amino acids. The V end lost 6 bases, the J end lost 4 bases, and 14 bases lay between the germline ends. Per the germline V gene, CDR1 is SGHTS and CDR2 is YDEGEE. In DNA form, the CDR3 reads TGTGCCAGCATCCCGAGGGGCAGATACGAGCAGTACTTC. Protein sequence: CASIPRGRYEQYF.

The genes are TRBV27 and TRBJ1-1, with D maybe TRBD1 (6 bases). Germline CDR1 is MNHEY and CDR2 is SMNVEV (reference sequence). CDR3 length: 15 amino acids. V was shortened by 2 bases and J by 1 base, with 11 bases between the two germline ends. CDR3 in DNA: TGTGCCAGCAGTTTAAGGGGGACCGCGAACACTGAAGCTTTCTTT. Amino acid sequence: CASSLRGTANTEAFF.

The rearrangement links TRBV2 to TRBJ2-5; the D gene is possibly TRBD2 (5 bases). This CDR3 contains 14 residues. Germline loops: CDR1 SNHLY, CDR2 FYNNEI. The V end was cut by 6 bases, the J end by 4 bases, with 15 bases between. The CDR3 sequence: CASRVGEVTETQYF. The CDR3 nucleotides read TGTGCCAGCAGGGTCGGGGAAGTTACAGAGACCCAGTACTTC.

V is TRBV2 and J is TRBJ2-6; TRBD1 agrees at 9 bases. The CDR3 is 18 residues long. CDR1 is SNHLY, CDR2 FYNNEI, per germline. V dropped 5 bases and J dropped 2; count of bases not matched to a gene: 10. In nucleotides, the CDR3 is TGTGCCAGCAGTCCGACAGGGGGAGACTTAACTGGGGCCAACGTCCTGACTTTC. It translates to CASSPTGGDLTGANVLTF.

This chain uses TRBV2 with TRBJ2-5, with 8 positions matching TRBD1. The length of the CDR3 is 15 residues. Trimming removed 5 bases from V and 2 bases from J; junction bases left unmatched: 7. Germline CDR1 reads SNHLY; CDR2 reads FYNNEI. The CDR3 reads CASSYDRGPQETQYF. CDR3 DNA sequence: TGTGCCAGCAGTTACGACAGGGGACCTCAAGAGACCCAGTACTTC.

In this sample, this clone turned up many times. The chain links TRBV14 to TRBJ1-1, with D possibly TRBD1 on 6 matching bases. The length of the CDR3 is 15 residues. From germline, CDR1 is SGHDN and CDR2 FVKESK. V gave up 3 bases and J gave up 4 bases, with 15 bases separating them. CDR3 sequence: CASSHRQVKSTEAFF. The CDR3 nucleotides read TGTGCCAGCAGCCACCGACAGGTCAAGAGCACTGAAGCTTTCTTT. The full variable domain, its missing parts supplied by reference TRBV14 and TRBJ1-1, is EAGVTQFPSHSVIEKGQTVTLRCDPISGHDNLYWYRRVMGKEIKFLLHFVKESKQDESGMPNNRFLAERTGGTYSTLKVQPAELEDSGVYFCASSHRQVKSTEAFFGQGTRLTVV.

This sequence joins TRBV5-1 and TRBJ2-3, with D unclear. The CDR3 is 11 amino acids. Germline V gene lookup returns CDR1 SGHRS and CDR2 YFSETQ. V was shortened by 5 bases and J by 2 bases, with 3 bases between the two germline ends. The CDR3 DNA reads as TGCGCCAGCAGATTCACAGATACGCAGTATTTT. Amino acids: CASRFTDTQYF.